The 9 T cell receptor beta chains below were found in one sample sequenced in a study of T cells in Graves' hyperthyroidism and ophthalmopathy. The investigators amplified TCR beta CDR3 regions from RNA transcripts. Primed by the HTBI set, a first-round RT-PCR was run on the TCR CDR3. TCRdb independently ran MiXCR on the multiplex PCR reads; one entry per CDR3 protein. The sample shows 500,000 to 650,000 distinct CDR3 sequences, less than 15% of them seen only once. The sequenced sample was blood. The source of these receptors is a woman aged 40 to 55 with Graves' hyperthyroidism.

The chain combines TRBV6-1 with TRBJ2-1; the D gene is possibly TRBD1 (6 bases). V was trimmed by 4 bases and J by 4 bases, leaving 14 bases between them. This CDR3 region has 15 residues. Germline CDR1 is MNHNS and CDR2 is SASEGT. CDR3 DNA: TGTGCCAGCAGTGTAGGGACACTAATTTACAATGAGCAGTTCTTC. It specifies CASSVGTLIYNEQFF.

This clonotype has a count of ten or more. The rearrangement joins TRBV6-2 or TRBV6-3 to TRBJ2-1, with 8 bases matching TRBD2. V lost 5 bases and J lost 5; bases outside the gene matches: 8. The CDR3 covers 15 residues. Germline V lookup: CDR1 MNHEY, CDR2 SVGEGT. The CDR3, as DNA: TGTGCCAGCAGTCCTCCCGGGACTAGTAACAATGAGCAGTTCTTC. This gives the protein CASSPPGTSNNEQFF.

This clonotype was recorded at least ten times. The rearrangement joins TRBV5-1 to TRBJ2-1; TRBD2 matches 7 bases. CDR3 length: 15 residues. Germline assignment: CDR1 SGHRS and CDR2 YFSETQ. The J segment lost 0 bases and the V segment lost 5 bases, leaving 5 bases of the junction unmatched. The CDR3 spells CASRLAGVSYNEQFF. CDR3 sequence (DNA): TGCGCCAGCAGATTAGCGGGTGTCTCCTACAATGAGCAGTTCTTC.

V and J are TRBV7-2 and TRBJ2-3; D is unresolved. Trimming removed 1 base from V and 6 bases from J, with 8 bases in between. The CDR3 spans 13 residues. Germline values: CDR1 SGHTA, CDR2 FQGNSA. The CDR3 protein is CASSLVKADTQYF. CDR3 bases: TGTGCCAGCAGCTTAGTCAAGGCTGATACGCAGTATTTT.

This clonotype was recorded at least ten times. The rearrangement joins TRBV10-3 to TRBJ2-3; a possible D gene is TRBD1 (6 bases). This CDR3 region has 15 residues. Trimming cost V 6 bases and J 0 bases, with 13 bases left between them. Germline CDR1 reads ENHRY; CDR2 reads SYGVKD. The CDR3 region is CAIRGDRYSTDTQYF. CDR3 sequence (DNA): TGTGCCATCAGGGGTGACAGGTATAGCACAGATACGCAGTATTTT.

There are a few counts of this clonotype. The chain couples TRBV6-1 to TRBJ1-2; perhaps TRBD1 as D (6 bases). The CDR3 sequence is 13 residues long. Looked up from germline, CDR1 is MNHNS and CDR2 is SASEGT. With 6 bases removed from V and 6 bases from J, the gap between germline ends came to 14 bases. For the CDR3, the DNA is TGTGCCAGCAGCCTGGGGGGGCGGAATGGCTACACCTTC. Its protein product is CASSLGGRNGYTF.

This clonotype came up once. Relative to the germline gene, one junction end is altered; a read error may explain this. The chain is built from TRBV2 and TRBJ2-6; possible D gene TRBD1, 6 bases. Germline lookup yields CDR1 SNHLY and CDR2 FYNNEI. The CDR3 has 16 amino acids. CDR3 sequence (DNA): TGCGCCAGCAGCCAGGCCCCAGGGGCTGGGGCCAACGTCCTGACTTTC. Protein: CASSQAPGAGANVLTF.

With regard to this clonotype: A read error is possible here, since a much larger clone lies one base away. V is TRBV30 and J is TRBJ2-7; 13 bases fit TRBD2. The CDR3 runs to 15 residues. CDR1 and CDR2 from the germline V gene are GTSNPN and SVGIG (reference sequence). The CDR3 coding sequence is TGTGCCTGGAGACCACTAGCGGGAGGGTACGGCGAGCAGTCCTTC. Protein sequence: CAWRPLAGGYGEQSF.

In this sample, this clonotype turned up many times. J is TRBJ1-2 and V is TRBV30; D is perhaps TRBD1 (5 bases). Trimming removed 1 base at V and 8 bases at J, with 14 bases between. This CDR3 has 13 residues. Looked up from germline, CDR1 is GTSNPN and CDR2 is SVGIG (reference sequence). CDR3 nucleotides: TGTGCCTGGAGTGGGGACCAACCAGGCGGCTACACCTTC. Protein: CAWSGDQPGGYTF.